The rows below give T cell receptor beta chains drawn from one sample of a study of shared clonotypes between healthy human individuals. Assay used: immunoSEQ multiplex PCR; TCRdb lists only in-frame clones, some missing. The sample has over 2 million clones; around 96% are singletons. The material sequenced was naive CD8+ T cells sorted from blood. The receptors were gathered from a man younger than 30 in good health. Each CDR3 is given with its conserved first and last residue. Each record gives: V gene, J gene, CDR3 protein.

V gene: TRBV7-9; J gene: TRBJ1-1; CDR3 protein: CASSLPALNTEAFF
V gene: TRBV6-1; J gene: TRBJ1-3; CDR3 protein: CASSGWGSGNTIYF
V gene: TRBV7-6; J gene: TRBJ2-3; CDR3 protein: CASSSYSGTDTQYF
V gene: TRBV4-3; J gene: TRBJ1-4; CDR3 protein: CASSRILATNEKLFF
V gene: TRBV10-3; J gene: TRBJ2-5; CDR3 protein: CAISEKETQYF
V gene: TRBV30; J gene: TRBJ2-7; CDR3 protein: CAWATGPGGSREQYF
V gene: TRBV4-1; J gene: TRBJ1-2; CDR3 protein: CASSLNDPGPGGYTF
V gene: TRBV5-4; J gene: TRBJ2-7; CDR3 protein: CASSSRGRRGALGSYEQYF
V gene: TRBV7-2; J gene: TRBJ2-7; CDR3 protein: CASSPGLAGVEQYF
V gene: TRBV4-1; J gene: TRBJ2-2; CDR3 protein: CASSQVTRTDNTGELFF
V gene: TRBV7-7; J gene: TRBJ2-1; CDR3 protein: CASSLSSGGYNEQFF
V gene: TRBV2; J gene: TRBJ2-7; CDR3 protein: CASSVVAVYEQYF
V gene: TRBV5-4; J gene: TRBJ2-7; CDR3 protein: CASSLSWEGEQYF
V gene: TRBV29-1; J gene: TRBJ2-7; CDR3 protein: CSVVEEGSYEQYF
V gene: TRBV2; J gene: TRBJ2-5; CDR3 protein: CASSEGSGQETQYF
V gene: TRBV5-6; J gene: TRBJ2-5; CDR3 protein: CASSSGRETQYF
V gene: TRBV28; J gene: TRBJ2-7; CDR3 protein: CASSPAGSGGNYEQYF
V gene: TRBV6-5; J gene: TRBJ1-2; CDR3 protein: CASSYFQGAGGYTF
V gene: TRBV11-2; J gene: TRBJ1-3; CDR3 protein: CASRGTPGLLSGNTIYF
V gene: TRBV5-1; J gene: TRBJ2-7; CDR3 protein: CASSLESSEQYF
V gene: TRBV27; J gene: TRBJ1-2; CDR3 protein: CASSPSVGQGAFGYTF
V gene: TRBV4-2; J gene: TRBJ2-7; CDR3 protein: CASSQNRGYEQYF
V gene: TRBV7-6; J gene: TRBJ2-1; CDR3 protein: CASSSGQGAFNEQFF
V gene: TRBV4-1; J gene: TRBJ2-7; CDR3 protein: CASSRTGTGAYEQYF
V gene: TRBV25-1; J gene: TRBJ2-5; CDR3 protein: CASSEIPSGTPGETQYF
V gene: TRBV7-6; J gene: TRBJ2-2; CDR3 protein: CASSPSPSGKGTGELFF
V gene: TRBV2; J gene: TRBJ1-4; CDR3 protein: CASSEGQGWNEKLFF
V gene: TRBV7-8; J gene: TRBJ2-7; CDR3 protein: CASSLATSGITYEQYF
V gene: TRBV7-8; J gene: TRBJ2-1; CDR3 protein: CASSLEAGYNEQFF
V gene: TRBV27; J gene: TRBJ1-1; CDR3 protein: CASSSWTHEGGIEAFF
V gene: TRBV27; J gene: TRBJ2-7; CDR3 protein: CASSPSVGEEEGEQYF
V gene: TRBV7-9; J gene: TRBJ1-2; CDR3 protein: CASSQDTRMYYTF
V gene: TRBV28; J gene: TRBJ1-1; CDR3 protein: CASNRGGQLRTEAFF
V gene: TRBV30; J gene: TRBJ2-1; CDR3 protein: CAWGNGAVSSYNEQFF
V gene: TRBV19; J gene: TRBJ1-1; CDR3 protein: CASSIGIRVDTEAFF
V gene: TRBV5-6; J gene: TRBJ1-1; CDR3 protein: CASHTGGGNTEAFF
V gene: TRBV2; J gene: TRBJ1-6; CDR3 protein: CASSEAGPGQRGSPLHF
V gene: TRBV4-1; J gene: TRBJ2-7; CDR3 protein: CASSQGPSYEQYF
V gene: TRBV21-1; J gene: TRBJ2-7; CDR3 protein: CASKTPHSEQYF
V gene: TRBV28; J gene: TRBJ2-1; CDR3 protein: CASSLGLAGGPYNEQFF
V gene: TRBV27; J gene: TRBJ2-2; CDR3 protein: CASSLSYPGAGTGELFF
V gene: TRBV4-1; J gene: TRBJ1-1; CDR3 protein: CASSQDPYLQNTEAFF
V gene: TRBV7-2; J gene: TRBJ2-5; CDR3 protein: CASSHFVGTQETQYF
V gene: TRBV7-9; J gene: TRBJ2-7; CDR3 protein: CASSLEVTNYEQYF
V gene: TRBV27; J gene: TRBJ2-2; CDR3 protein: CASSLQQVANTGELFF
V gene: TRBV4-3; J gene: TRBJ2-7; CDR3 protein: CASSQGGYSYEQYF
V gene: TRBV4-1; J gene: TRBJ2-1; CDR3 protein: CASSQAGLADNEQFF
V gene: TRBV7-9; J gene: TRBJ2-3; CDR3 protein: CASSYSYPDTQYF
V gene: TRBV28; J gene: TRBJ1-5; CDR3 protein: CASSRSRVGNQPQHF
V gene: TRBV11-2; J gene: TRBJ2-5; CDR3 protein: CASSVDDETQYF
V gene: TRBV29-1; J gene: TRBJ1-1; CDR3 protein: CSVVGDGGAFF
V gene: TRBV6-5; J gene: TRBJ1-6; CDR3 protein: CASSYSPGANSPLHF